Here is one T cell receptor (beta chain) with its context. As yet, its antigen is unknown. Deep-level settings were used for running the assay. Sequencing of unsorted PBMC DNA was carried out using ten immunoSEQ deep assay plates. Clones were sequenced by immunoSEQ multiplex PCR, and TCRdb holds only the in-frame ones, with some missing. The sample lists around 480,000 clones; about 80% were seen once. These data originate in a study of shared clonotypes between healthy human individuals. Trimming removed 0 bases at V and 7 bases at J, with 8 bases between. CDR1 and CDR2 (germline): SGHDT, YYEEEE. The CDR3 runs 13 residues. For unsorted samples, genomic DNA was extracted from around 95 million PBMCs. Findings and limits, study-wide: Clonotype sharing across donors was expected to vary with sequencing depth.

The sequenced sample was PBMCs. The rearrangement uses TRBV5-6 and TRBJ2-4, with D unclear. The clonotype was recovered from a woman aged 40 to 50 in good health. Some clones in this sample may be carry-over from other donors' samples. Here the CDR3 reads CASSLVGVNIQYF. The CDR3 DNA follows: TGTGCCAGCAGCTTGGTTGGGGTGAACATTCAGTACTTC.